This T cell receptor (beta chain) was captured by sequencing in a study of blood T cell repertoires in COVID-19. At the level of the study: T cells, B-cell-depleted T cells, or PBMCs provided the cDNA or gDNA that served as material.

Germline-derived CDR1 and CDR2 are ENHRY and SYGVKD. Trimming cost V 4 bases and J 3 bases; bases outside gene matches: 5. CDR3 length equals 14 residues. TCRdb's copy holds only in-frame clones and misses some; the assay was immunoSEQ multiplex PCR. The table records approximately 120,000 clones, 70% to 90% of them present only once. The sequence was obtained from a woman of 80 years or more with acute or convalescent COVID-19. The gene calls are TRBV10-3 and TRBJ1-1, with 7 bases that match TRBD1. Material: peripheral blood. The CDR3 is CAISVEGAYTEAFF. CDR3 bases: TGTGCCATCAGTGTCGAGGGGGCGTACACTGAAGCTTTCTTT.